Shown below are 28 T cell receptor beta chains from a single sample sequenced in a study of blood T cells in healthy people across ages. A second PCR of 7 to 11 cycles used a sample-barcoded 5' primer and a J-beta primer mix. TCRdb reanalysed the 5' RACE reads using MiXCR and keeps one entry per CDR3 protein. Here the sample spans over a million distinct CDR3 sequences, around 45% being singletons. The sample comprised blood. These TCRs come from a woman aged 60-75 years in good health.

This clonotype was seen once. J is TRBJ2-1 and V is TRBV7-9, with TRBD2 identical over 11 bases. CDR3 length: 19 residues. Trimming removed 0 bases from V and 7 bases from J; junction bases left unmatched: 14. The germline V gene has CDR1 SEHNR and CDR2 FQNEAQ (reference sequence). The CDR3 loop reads CASSLALGLAGGLQNEQFF. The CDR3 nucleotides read TGTGCCAGCAGCTTAGCGCTGGGATTAGCGGGAGGGCTTCAGAATGAGCAGTTCTTC.

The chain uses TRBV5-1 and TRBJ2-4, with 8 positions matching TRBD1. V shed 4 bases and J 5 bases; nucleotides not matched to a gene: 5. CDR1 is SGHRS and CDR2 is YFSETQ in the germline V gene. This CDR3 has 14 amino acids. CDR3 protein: CASSPGQVQNIQYF. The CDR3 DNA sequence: TGCGCCAGCAGCCCGGGACAGGTCCAAAACATTCAGTACTTC.

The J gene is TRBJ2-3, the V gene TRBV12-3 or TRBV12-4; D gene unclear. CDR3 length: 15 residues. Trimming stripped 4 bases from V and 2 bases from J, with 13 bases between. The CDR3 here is CASSSTGVNTDTQYF. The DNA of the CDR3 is TGTGCCAGCAGTTCTACCGGCGTTAACACAGATACGCAGTATTTT.

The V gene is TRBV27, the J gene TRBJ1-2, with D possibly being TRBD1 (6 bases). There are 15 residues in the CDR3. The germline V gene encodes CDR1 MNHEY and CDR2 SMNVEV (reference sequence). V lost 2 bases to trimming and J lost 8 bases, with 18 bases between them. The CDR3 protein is CASSLTGNLAFGYTF. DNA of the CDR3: TGTGCCAGCAGTTTAACAGGGAATCTGGCGTTCGGCTACACCTTC.

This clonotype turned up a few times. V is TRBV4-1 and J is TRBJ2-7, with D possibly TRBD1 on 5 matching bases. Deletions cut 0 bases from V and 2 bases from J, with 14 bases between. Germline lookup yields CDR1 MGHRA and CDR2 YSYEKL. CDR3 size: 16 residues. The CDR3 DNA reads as TGCGCCAGCAGCCAAGATGGGCAGGGTTTCACCTACGAGCAGTACTTC. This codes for CASSQDGQGFTYEQYF.

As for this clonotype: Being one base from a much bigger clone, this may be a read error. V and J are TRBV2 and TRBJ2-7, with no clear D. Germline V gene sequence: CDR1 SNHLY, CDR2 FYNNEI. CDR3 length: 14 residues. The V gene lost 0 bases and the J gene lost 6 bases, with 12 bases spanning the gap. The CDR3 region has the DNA TGTGCCAGCAGTGAAGCGCTCGCCTTCTGCGAGCAGTACTTC. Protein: CASSEALAFCEQYF.

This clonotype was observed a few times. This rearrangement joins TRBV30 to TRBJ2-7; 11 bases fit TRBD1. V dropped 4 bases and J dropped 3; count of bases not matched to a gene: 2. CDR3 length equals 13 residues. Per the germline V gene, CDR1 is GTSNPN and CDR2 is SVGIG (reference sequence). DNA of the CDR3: TGTGCCTGGAAGGGGACAGGGGGCTACGAGCAGTACTTC. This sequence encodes CAWKGTGGYEQYF.

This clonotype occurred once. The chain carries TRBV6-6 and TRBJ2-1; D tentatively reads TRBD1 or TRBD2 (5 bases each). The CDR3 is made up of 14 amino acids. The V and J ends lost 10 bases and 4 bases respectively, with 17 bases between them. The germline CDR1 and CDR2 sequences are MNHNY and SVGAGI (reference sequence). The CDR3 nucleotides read TGTGCCACTACGCCACGAGGGGTTTACAATGAGCAGTTCTTC. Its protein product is CATTPRGVYNEQFF.

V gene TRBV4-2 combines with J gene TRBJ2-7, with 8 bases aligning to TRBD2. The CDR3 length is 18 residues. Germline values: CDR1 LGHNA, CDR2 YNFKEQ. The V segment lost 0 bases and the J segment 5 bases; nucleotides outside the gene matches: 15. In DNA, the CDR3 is TGTGCCAGCAGCCAAGATCTGGTTATGGCGGGAGGAAACGACGAGCAGTACTTC. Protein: CASSQDLVMAGGNDEQYF.

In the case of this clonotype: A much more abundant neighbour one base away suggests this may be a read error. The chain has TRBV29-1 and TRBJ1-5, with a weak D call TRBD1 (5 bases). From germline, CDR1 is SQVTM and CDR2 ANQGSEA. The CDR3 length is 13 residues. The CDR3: CNVGEGSNQPQHF. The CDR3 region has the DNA TGCAACGTGGGGGAGGGAAGCAATCAGCCCCAGCATTTT.

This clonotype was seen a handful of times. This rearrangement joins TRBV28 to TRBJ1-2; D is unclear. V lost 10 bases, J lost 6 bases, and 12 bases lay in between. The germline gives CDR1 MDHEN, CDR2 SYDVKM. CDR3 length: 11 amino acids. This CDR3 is CATALEDGYTF. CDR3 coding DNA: TGTGCCACAGCACTGGAAGATGGCTACACCTTC.

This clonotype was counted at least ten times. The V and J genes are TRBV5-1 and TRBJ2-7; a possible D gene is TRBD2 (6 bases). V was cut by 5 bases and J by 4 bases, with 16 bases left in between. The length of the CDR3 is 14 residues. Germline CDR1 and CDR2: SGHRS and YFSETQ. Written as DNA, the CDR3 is TGCGCCAGCAGGCCGGGGCCGGGGGATTACGAGCAGTACTTC. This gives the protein CASRPGPGDYEQYF.

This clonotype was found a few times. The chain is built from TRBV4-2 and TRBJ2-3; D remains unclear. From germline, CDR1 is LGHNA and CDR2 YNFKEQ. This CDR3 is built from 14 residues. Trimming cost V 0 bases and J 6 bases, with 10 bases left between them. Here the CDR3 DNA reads TGTGCCAGCAGCCAAGATCTAGGGTTCGATACGCAGTATTTT. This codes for CASSQDLGFDTQYF.

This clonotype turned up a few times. The CDR3 here is CASTRGGQHNYEQYF. CDR3 nucleotide sequence: TGTGCCAGCACCAGGGGGGGACAACATAACTACGAGCAGTACTTC. The chain couples TRBV28 to TRBJ2-7; D may correspond to TRBD1 or TRBD2 (7 bases each). This CDR3 is 15 amino acids long. V lost 7 bases, J lost 3 bases, and 19 bases lay in between. The germline V gene has CDR1 MDHEN and CDR2 SYDVKM.

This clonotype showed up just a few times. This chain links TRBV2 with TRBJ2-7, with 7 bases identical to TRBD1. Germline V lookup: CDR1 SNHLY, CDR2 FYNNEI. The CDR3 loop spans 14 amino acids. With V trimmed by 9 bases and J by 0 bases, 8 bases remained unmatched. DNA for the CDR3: TGTGCCAGTTCGACAGGGACCCTCTCCTACGAGCAGTACTTC. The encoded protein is CASSTGTLSYEQYF.

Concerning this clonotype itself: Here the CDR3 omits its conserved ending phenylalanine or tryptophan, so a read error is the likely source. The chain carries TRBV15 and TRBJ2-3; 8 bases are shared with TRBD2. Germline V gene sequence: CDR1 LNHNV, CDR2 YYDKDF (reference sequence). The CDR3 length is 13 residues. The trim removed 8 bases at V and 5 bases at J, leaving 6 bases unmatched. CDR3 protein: CATRAGVLDTQYL. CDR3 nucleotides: TGTGCCACCCGAGCGGGAGTCCTAGATACGCAGTATTTA.

This CDR3 is CASSKRPSGSGNIQYF. As DNA, the CDR3 is TGTGCCAGCAGTAAGAGACCCTCCGGGTCTGGAAACATTCAGTACTTC. This chain connects TRBV12-3 or TRBV12-4 to TRBJ2-5; D is ambiguous. The end of the DNA fits TRBJ2-4 better, so the J call may be wrong. This CDR3 comprises 16 residues.

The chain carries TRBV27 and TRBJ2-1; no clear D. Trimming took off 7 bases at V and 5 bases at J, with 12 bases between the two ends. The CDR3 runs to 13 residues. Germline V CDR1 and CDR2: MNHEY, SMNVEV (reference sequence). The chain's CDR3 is CASMSALNNEQFF. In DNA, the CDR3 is TGTGCCAGCATGTCGGCACTCAACAATGAGCAGTTCTTC.

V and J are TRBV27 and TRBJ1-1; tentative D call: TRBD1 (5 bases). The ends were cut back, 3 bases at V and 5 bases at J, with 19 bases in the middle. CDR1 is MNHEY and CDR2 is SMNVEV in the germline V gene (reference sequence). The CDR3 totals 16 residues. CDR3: CASSLAGSVQATEAFF. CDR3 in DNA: TGTGCCAGCAGTTTGGCAGGGTCAGTCCAGGCGACTGAAGCTTTCTTT.

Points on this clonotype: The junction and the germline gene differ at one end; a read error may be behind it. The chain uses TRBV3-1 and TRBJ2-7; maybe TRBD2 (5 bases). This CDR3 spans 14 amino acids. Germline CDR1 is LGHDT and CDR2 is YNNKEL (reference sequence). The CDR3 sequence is CVSSQVTGVGEQYF. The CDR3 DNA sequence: TGTGTCAGCAGCCAAGTAACCGGGGTGGGGGAGCAGTACTTC.

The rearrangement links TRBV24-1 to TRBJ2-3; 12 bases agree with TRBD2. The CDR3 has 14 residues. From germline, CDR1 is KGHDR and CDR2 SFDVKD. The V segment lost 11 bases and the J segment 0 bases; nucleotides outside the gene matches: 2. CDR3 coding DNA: TGTGCCATCGGACTAGCGGGAAGCACAGATACGCAGTATTTT. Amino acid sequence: CAIGLAGSTDTQYF.

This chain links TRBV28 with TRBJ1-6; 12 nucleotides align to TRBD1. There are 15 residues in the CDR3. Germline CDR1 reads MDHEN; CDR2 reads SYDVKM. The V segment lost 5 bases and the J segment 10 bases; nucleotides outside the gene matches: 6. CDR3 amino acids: CASSPWDRGQSPLHF. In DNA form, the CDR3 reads TGTGCCAGCAGTCCCTGGGACAGGGGGCAATCACCCCTCCACTTT.

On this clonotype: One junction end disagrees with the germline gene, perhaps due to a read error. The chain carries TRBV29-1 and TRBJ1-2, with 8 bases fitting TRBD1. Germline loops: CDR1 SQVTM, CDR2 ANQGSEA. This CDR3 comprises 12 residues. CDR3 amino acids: CSARDRQYGHTF. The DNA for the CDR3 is TGCAGCGCCAGGGACAGGCAGTATGGCCACACCTTC.

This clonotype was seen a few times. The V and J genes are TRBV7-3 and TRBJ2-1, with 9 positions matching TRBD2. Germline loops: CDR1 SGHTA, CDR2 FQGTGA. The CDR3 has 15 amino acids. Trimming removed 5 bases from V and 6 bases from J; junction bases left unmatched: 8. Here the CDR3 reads CASSLSGSTANEQFF. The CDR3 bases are TGTGCCAGCAGCCTTAGCGGGAGTACGGCCAATGAGCAGTTCTTC. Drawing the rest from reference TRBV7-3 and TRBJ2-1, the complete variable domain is GAGVSQTPSNKVTEKGKYVELRCDPISGHTALYWYRQSLGQGPEFLIYFQGTGAADDSGLPNDRFFAVRPEGSVSTLKIQRTERGDSAVYLCASSLSGSTANEQFFGPGTRLTVL.

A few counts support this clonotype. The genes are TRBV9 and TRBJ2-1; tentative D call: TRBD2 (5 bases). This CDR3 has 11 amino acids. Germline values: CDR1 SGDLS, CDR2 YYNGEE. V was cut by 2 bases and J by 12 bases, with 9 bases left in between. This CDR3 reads CASSVRGLQFF. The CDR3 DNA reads TGTGCCAGCAGCGTGCGCGGGTTGCAGTTCTTC.

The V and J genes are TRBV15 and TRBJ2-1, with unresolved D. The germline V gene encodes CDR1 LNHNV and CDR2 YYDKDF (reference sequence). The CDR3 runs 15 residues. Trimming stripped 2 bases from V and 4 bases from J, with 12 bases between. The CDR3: CATSRSGILYNEQFF. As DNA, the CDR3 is TGTGCCACCAGCAGATCAGGAATTCTATACAATGAGCAGTTCTTC.

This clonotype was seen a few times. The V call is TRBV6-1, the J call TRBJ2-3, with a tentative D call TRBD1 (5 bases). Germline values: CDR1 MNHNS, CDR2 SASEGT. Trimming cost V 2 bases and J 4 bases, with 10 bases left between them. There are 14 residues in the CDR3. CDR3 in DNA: TGTGCCAGCAGTGAACAAGGGGTTGCAGATACGCAGTATTTT. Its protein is CASSEQGVADTQYF.

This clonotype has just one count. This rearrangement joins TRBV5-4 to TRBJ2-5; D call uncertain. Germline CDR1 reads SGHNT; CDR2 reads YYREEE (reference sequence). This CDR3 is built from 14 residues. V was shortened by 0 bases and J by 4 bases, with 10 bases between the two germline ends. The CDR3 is CASSLEFSRETQYF. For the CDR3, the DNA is TGTGCCAGCAGCTTGGAGTTTAGCAGAGAGACCCAGTACTTC.